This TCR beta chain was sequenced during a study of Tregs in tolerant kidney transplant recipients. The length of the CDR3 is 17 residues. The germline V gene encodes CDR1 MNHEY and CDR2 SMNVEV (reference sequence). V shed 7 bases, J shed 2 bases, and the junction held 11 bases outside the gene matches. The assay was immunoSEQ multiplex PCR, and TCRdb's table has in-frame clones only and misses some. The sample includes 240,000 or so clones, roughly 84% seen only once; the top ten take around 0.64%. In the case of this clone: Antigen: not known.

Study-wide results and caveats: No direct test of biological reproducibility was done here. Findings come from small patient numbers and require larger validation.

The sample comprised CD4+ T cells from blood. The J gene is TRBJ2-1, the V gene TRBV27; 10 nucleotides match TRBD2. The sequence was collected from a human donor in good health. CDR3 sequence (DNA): TGTGCCAGCAAAGGCCGAACTAGCGGGGAAACCTACAATGAGCAGTTCTTC. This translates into CASKGRTSGETYNEQFF.